These T cell receptor beta chains were read from a single sample in a study of shared clonotypes between healthy human individuals. Method: immunoSEQ multiplex PCR; TCRdb's copy keeps in-frame clones and lacks some. This sample carries some 530,000 clones, approximately 82% of them seen once, and the ten largest clones take 12%. The sequencing input was PBMCs. The source of these receptors is a woman in her 40s in good health. Some clones in this sample may be carry-over from other donors' samples. The CDR3 runs from the conserved cysteine through the conserved F or W. A D gene is named only where the DNA matches it firmly. Only some rows state a clone size, as once, few, many or a class for expanded clones.

j_call,clone_size,d_call,v_call,cdr3_aa,cdr3_nt
TRBJ1-1,NA,NA,TRBV7-2,CASSFSRFSEAFF,TGTGCCAGCAGCTTTAGCAGGTTTTCTGAAGCTTTCTTT
TRBJ1-2,NA,NA,TRBV21-1,CASSKSTGDNYGYTF,TGTGCCAGCAGCAAATCCACAGGGGACAACTATGGCTACACCTTC
TRBJ2-7,NA,NA,TRBV29-1,CSAAGTGLYEQYF,TGCAGCGCCGCCGGGACGGGACTCTACGAGCAGTACTTC
TRBJ2-1,NA,NA,TRBV27,CASSSWTRDSEQFF,TGTGCCAGCAGTTCCTGGACCCGGGATAGTGAGCAGTTCTTC
TRBJ2-3,NA,TRBD2,TRBV10-3,CAISRTSERADTQYF,TGTGCCATCAGTAGGACTAGCGAGCGGGCGGATACGCAGTATTTT
TRBJ2-1,NA,NA,TRBV11-2,CASSNPGLRYNEQFF,TGTGCCAGCAGCAACCCGGGCTTGAGATACAATGAGCAGTTCTTC
TRBJ2-1,NA,TRBD1,TRBV5-4,CASSYDRGTGDEQFF,TGTGCCAGCAGTTACGACAGGGGGACGGGCGATGAGCAGTTCTTC
TRBJ2-5,NA,NA,TRBV2,CASSDQDKETQYF,TGTGCCAGCAGTGATCAGGACAAAGAGACCCAGTACTTC
TRBJ2-1,NA,TRBD2,TRBV27,CASSLGLAGVWYEQFF,TGTGCCAGCAGTTTGGGACTAGCGGGAGTCTGGTATGAGCAGTTCTTC
TRBJ1-2,NA,TRBD1,TRBV6-5,CASNGQGSGYTF,TGTGCCAGCAATGGACAGGGATCCGGCTACACCTTC
TRBJ1-2,NA,TRBD1,TRBV11-1,CASSPRQGGYGYTF,TGTGCCAGCAGCCCGAGACAGGGCGGCTATGGCTACACCTTC
TRBJ2-7,once,TRBD1,TRBV7-6,CASSSYRGEQYF,TGTGCCAGCAGCTCATACAGGGGCGAGCAGTACTTC
TRBJ2-7,NA,NA,TRBV6-1,CASRTFREQYF,TGTGCCAGCAGAACGTTCCGGGAGCAGTACTTC
TRBJ2-7,NA,NA,TRBV19,CASSSPYSYEQYF,TGTGCCAGTAGCTCTCCCTACTCCTACGAGCAGTACTTC
TRBJ2-5,NA,NA,TRBV19,CASSIVSAAGGETQYF,TGTGCCAGTAGTATAGTCAGTGCGGCAGGGGGGGAGACCCAGTACTTC
TRBJ1-1,NA,NA,TRBV2,CASSDGQSNTEAFF,TGTGCCAGCAGTGATGGCCAATCGAACACTGAAGCTTTCTTT
TRBJ1-3,NA,NA,TRBV14,CASSQERVGNTIYF,TGTGCCAGCAGCCAAGAGAGGGTTGGAAACACCATATATTTT
TRBJ2-7,NA,NA,TRBV27,CASSPDGGRPSYEQYF,TGTGCCAGCAGTCCCGACGGCGGTCGTCCCTCCTACGAGCAGTACTTC
TRBJ2-7,few,NA,TRBV9,CASSVELLPYEQYF,TGTGCCAGCAGCGTAGAACTGCTACCCTACGAGCAGTACTTC
TRBJ1-2,once,NA,TRBV27,CASSSQGRVHYGYTF,TGTGCCAGCAGTTCCCAGGGCAGGGTTCACTATGGCTACACCTTC
TRBJ2-1,NA,TRBD2,TRBV4-2,CASSGRGGSSYNEQFF,TGTGCCAGCAGCGGGCGAGGCGGGAGCTCCTACAATGAGCAGTTCTTC
TRBJ2-7,NA,TRBD2,TRBV5-4,CASSTQTSTLKGEQYF,TGTGCCAGCAGCACCCAGACTAGCACCCTAAAGGGCGAGCAGTACTTC
TRBJ1-5,few,NA,TRBV28,CASSPSLGGQPQHF,TGTGCCAGCAGTCCGTCCCTGGGGGGTCAGCCCCAGCATTTT
TRBJ1-1,once,NA,TRBV6-5,CASSYSPGKNTEAFF,TGTGCCAGCAGTTACTCCCCGGGCAAGAACACTGAAGCTTTCTTT
TRBJ2-3,NA,TRBD2,TRBV5-5,CASSQGLAVSTDTQYF,TGTGCCAGCAGCCAGGGACTAGCGGTGAGCACAGATACGCAGTATTTT
TRBJ2-2,NA,TRBD2,TRBV7-1,CASSLAGKVAGELFF,TGTGCCAGCAGCTTAGCGGGAAAGGTTGCCGGGGAGCTGTTTTTT
TRBJ2-5,NA,NA,TRBV5-1,CASSLGHQQETQYF,TGCGCCAGCAGCCTGGGACACCAACAAGAGACCCAGTACTTC
TRBJ1-2,NA,NA,TRBV2,CASSAQGTYGYTF,TGTGCCAGCAGCGCCCAGGGCACCTATGGCTACACCTTC
TRBJ2-1,NA,TRBD2,TRBV2,CASSPGLAGGPYNEQFF,TGTGCCAGCAGCCCGGGACTAGCGGGAGGGCCGTACAATGAGCAGTTCTTC
TRBJ2-3,NA,TRBD2,TRBV4-2,CASSHDGLGPDTQYF,TGTGCCAGCAGCCATGATGGACTAGGCCCAGATACGCAGTATTTT
TRBJ2-1,NA,TRBD1,TRBV6-5,CASSWDRDGGYNEQFF,TGTGCCAGCAGTTGGGACAGGGACGGGGGATACAATGAGCAGTTCTTC
TRBJ2-5,NA,NA,TRBV21-1,CASSIKGTETSEETQYF,TGTGCCAGCAGCATTAAGGGGACAGAAACGTCGGAAGAGACCCAGTACTTC
TRBJ1-2,NA,NA,TRBV7-3,CASSLAGADRHGYTF,TGTGCCAGCAGCTTAGCGGGTGCAGACAGGCATGGCTACACCTTC
TRBJ2-5,NA,TRBD2,TRBV7-2,CASSPRGGLELETQYF,TGTGCCAGCAGCCCGCGGGGGGGTCTAGAGCTAGAGACCCAGTACTTC
TRBJ2-2,few,TRBD2,TRBV7-9,CASREGKNGELFF,TGTGCCAGCCGGGAGGGGAAGAACGGGGAGCTGTTTTTT
TRBJ2-7,NA,TRBD2,TRBV5-4,CASSWRGGRVYEQYF,TGTGCCAGCAGCTGGCGGGGCGGGAGGGTATACGAGCAGTACTTC
TRBJ2-7,NA,NA,TRBV27,CASSAPSYEQYF,TGTGCCAGCAGTGCTCCCTCCTACGAGCAGTACTTC
TRBJ2-3,NA,TRBD2,TRBV11-3,CASSPGLAGGATDTQYF,TGTGCCAGCAGCCCGGGACTAGCGGGAGGAGCCACAGATACGCAGTATTTT
TRBJ1-4,NA,TRBD1,TRBV25-1,CASSTGTATNEKLFF,TGTGCCAGCAGTACTGGGACAGCAACTAATGAAAAACTGTTTTTT
TRBJ2-7,NA,NA,TRBV9,CASSDRDSGWSEQYF,TGTGCCAGCAGCGACCGGGACTCGGGGTGGAGCGAGCAGTACTTC
TRBJ1-3,NA,TRBD1,TRBV18,CASSPTGAHSGNTIYF,TGTGCCAGCTCACCAACAGGGGCCCACTCTGGAAACACCATATATTTT
TRBJ2-7,few,TRBD2,TRBV7-8,CASSLGTSGEFSYEQYF,TGTGCCAGCAGCCTCGGGACTAGCGGGGAATTTTCCTACGAGCAGTACTTC
TRBJ2-7,NA,NA,TRBV11-2,CASSLLRASSYEQYF,TGTGCCAGCAGCTTATTAAGGGCCAGCTCCTACGAGCAGTACTTC
TRBJ2-1,NA,NA,TRBV28,CASSRDWTISEQFF,TGTGCCAGCAGTAGGGACTGGACCATCAGTGAGCAGTTCTTC
TRBJ2-7,NA,TRBD2,TRBV19,CASSIGELAGPTYEQYF,TGTGCCAGTAGTATCGGAGAACTAGCGGGACCGACCTACGAGCAGTACTTC
TRBJ2-3,NA,NA,TRBV7-9,CASSLEAVDPTDTQYF,TGTGCCAGCAGCTTAGAGGCAGTTGATCCGACAGATACGCAGTATTTT
TRBJ1-2,NA,NA,TRBV21-1,CASSIHRGDYGYTF,TGTGCCAGCAGCATTCACAGAGGGGACTATGGCTACACCTTC
TRBJ1-2,few,NA,TRBV28,CASSQPPGVGGYTF,TGTGCCAGCTCCCAACCCCCAGGGGTAGGCGGCTACACCTTC
TRBJ2-7,NA,NA,TRBV9,CASSVVGSSYEQYF,TGTGCCAGCAGCGTAGTGGGCAGCTCCTACGAGCAGTACTTC
TRBJ2-2,NA,TRBD2,TRBV28,CASSLWREGRTGELFF,TGTGCCAGCAGTTTATGGCGGGAGGGCCGGACCGGGGAGCTGTTTTTT
TRBJ2-1,once,TRBD2,TRBV14,CASSPVAGGWGEQFF,TGTGCCAGCAGCCCCGTAGCGGGAGGTTGGGGGGAGCAGTTCTTC
TRBJ2-3,many,NA,TRBV19,CASSRSTTFAETQYF,TGTGCCAGTAGTAGATCGACAACGTTTGCGGAAACGCAGTATTTT
TRBJ2-2,NA,TRBD1,TRBV2,CASSVTGGSGTGELFF,TGTGCCAGCAGTGTGACAGGGGGTTCGGGCACCGGGGAGCTGTTTTTT
TRBJ1-2,NA,NA,TRBV27,CASSLGRNYGYTF,TGTGCCAGCAGTTTAGGGCGGAACTATGGCTACACCTTC
TRBJ1-2,NA,NA,TRBV2,CASSGRDMDSGYTF,TGTGCCAGCAGTGGTCGGGACATGGATTCGGGCTACACCTTC
TRBJ2-5,NA,TRBD2,TRBV7-9,CASSRLAGGPGETQYF,TGTGCCAGCAGCAGACTAGCGGGAGGGCCGGGAGAGACCCAGTACTTC